This T cell receptor (beta chain) was found in a study of blood T cell repertoires in COVID-19. Original methodology: Reference gene primer amplification gave estimated nucleated cell counts. Measured with immunoSEQ multiplex PCR; TCRdb has only the in-frame clones, and not every one. Clonal size and the V and J genes are those of that table, whereas D and trimming came from the DNA. Found here are fewer than 400,000 clones, roughly nine tenths of them singletons; the top ten hold over 4%. Donors in Cohort 3 who had recovered were those with two negative PCRs, healthcare professional clearance, or resolution of their symptoms. Germline CDR1 SEHNR, CDR2 FQNEAQ (reference sequence). The V and J ends lost 5 bases and 7 bases respectively, with 17 bases between them. This CDR3 is 15 amino acids long.

The chain recombines TRBV7-9 with TRBJ1-4, with D maybe TRBD1 (6 bases). This TCR was sampled from a man aged 55-75 years who had recovered from COVID-19. The sample comprised PBMCs or T cells enriched from blood (not recorded which). This chain's CDR3 is CASSRGQTLFEKLFF. The CDR3 coding sequence is TGTGCCAGCAGCCGCGGACAGACCCTATTTGAAAAACTGTTTTTT.